The 27 T cell receptor beta chains below come from one sample, sequenced in a study of regulatory T cells in long-lasting Graves disease. Time point in this sample: persistent/refractory GD, antithyroid drugs over 5 years with positive TRAb. From RNA extracted from PBMCs, the TCR library was made. According to the study, TCR beta libraries were built with iRepertoire HTBI primers and CDR3-region Arm-PCR. One entry per CDR3 protein, called by TCRdb with MiXCR from the multiplex PCR reads. The sample yields roughly 360,000 distinct CDR3 sequences, more than 20% seen once. The source material was peripheral blood mononuclear cells (PBMCs), sampled when the disease was refractory, from a patient treated with antithyroid drugs. All receptors come from a woman aged 40 to 50 with Graves disease.

This clonotype showed up many times. CDR3 bases: TGTGCCAGCAGGCGCGCCTGGGATAGCAATCAGCCCCAGCATTTT. Amino acid sequence: CASRRAWDSNQPQHF. The V gene is TRBV28, the J gene TRBJ1-5, with D unclear. CDR1 is MDHEN, CDR2 SYDVKM, per germline. The V end was cut by 6 bases, the J end by 0 bases, with 12 bases between. This CDR3 comprises 15 residues.

The V and J genes are TRBV19 and TRBJ2-3; TRBD1 agrees at 8 bases. The CDR3 sequence is 17 residues long. Germline values: CDR1 LNHDA, CDR2 SQIVND (reference sequence). V lost 6 bases to trimming and J lost 2 bases; unmatched junction nucleotides: 13. The CDR3 loop reads CASSPHRDRPATDTQYF. Written as DNA, the CDR3 is TGTGCCAGTAGCCCCCACCGGGACAGGCCCGCCACAGATACGCAGTATTTT.

The chain combines TRBV6-9 with TRBJ1-3; 10 bases align to TRBD1. The CDR3 contains 16 residues. Trimming at V came to 3 bases and at J to 0 bases, leaving 2 bases not matched to a gene. Germline V gene sequence: CDR1 MNHGY, CDR2 SVAAGI. The DNA for the CDR3 is TGTGCCAGCAGTTACGGACAGGGGGGCTCTGGAAACACCATATATTTT. It translates to CASSYGQGGSGNTIYF.

This clonotype was observed a handful of times. CDR3 amino acids: CATSPRTQYF. In DNA, the CDR3 is TGTGCCACCAGCCCCCGGACCCAGTACTTC. The chain combines TRBV15 with TRBJ2-5; no firm D call. CDR1 LNHNV and CDR2 YYDKDF come from the germline V gene (reference sequence). This CDR3 comprises 10 residues. The V end lost 5 bases, the J end lost 7 bases, and 5 bases lay between the germline ends.

This clonotype was picked up many times. CDR3 in amino acids: CASSDEGHSYEQYF. The CDR3 coding sequence is TGTGCCAGCAGTGACGAGGGGCACTCCTACGAGCAGTACTTC. The chain joins TRBV6-1 to TRBJ2-7; D is perhaps TRBD1 or TRBD2 (5 bases each). The CDR3 covers 14 residues. V gave up 3 bases and J gave up 0 bases, with 9 bases separating them. Germline V gene data show CDR1 as MNHNS and CDR2 as SASEGT.

This clonotype showed up just a few times. Here the CDR3 reads CASTLVGSRGELFF. CDR3 sequence (DNA): TGTGCCAGCACCCTAGTCGGGAGCAGGGGGGAGCTGTTTTTT. The V and J genes are TRBV28 and TRBJ2-2, with D possibly TRBD2 on 6 matching bases. This CDR3 region has 14 residues. Germline V CDR1 and CDR2: MDHEN, SYDVKM. Trimming cost V 7 bases and J 8 bases, with 17 bases left between them.

There are a few counts of this clonotype. CDR3 protein: CASSFSTGHASETQYF. The CDR3 DNA is TGTGCCAGCAGCTTTTCGACAGGCCATGCCTCGGAGACCCAGTACTTC. The V and J genes are TRBV5-6 and TRBJ2-5, with a possible D match to TRBD1 (6 bases). This CDR3 spans 16 amino acids. Trimming took off 2 bases at V and 5 bases at J, with 19 bases between the two ends. The germline CDR1 and CDR2 sequences are SGHDT and YYEEEE.

This clonotype occurred many times. V gene TRBV29-1 combines with J gene TRBJ1-4; 7 bases are a match to TRBD1. This CDR3 is built from 14 residues. The junction had 4 bases not matched to a gene; V was cut back by 5 bases and J by 1 base. Germline V CDR1 and CDR2: SQVTM, ANQGSEA. The CDR3 nucleotides are TGCAGCGTTTTACAGGGGAAAACTAATGAAAAACTGTTTTTT. This codes for CSVLQGKTNEKLFF.

Comment on this clonotype: A read error may be the cause here, since a much bigger clone is one base away. This chain connects TRBV2 to TRBJ2-2, with TRBD1 matching 7 bases. Germline CDR1 is SNHLY and CDR2 is FYNNEI. The CDR3 length is 16 residues. The CDR3 reads CASGEARKGATGELFF. CDR3 coding DNA: TGTGCCAGCGGTGAAGCGCGGAAGGGGGCCACCGGGGAGCTGTTTTTT.

This clonotype was seen repeatedly, ten times or more. This rearrangement joins TRBV10-1 to TRBJ2-5, with a weak D call TRBD2 (6 bases). There are 15 residues in the CDR3. Germline V CDR1 and CDR2: WNHNN, SYGVQD (reference sequence). V gave up 3 bases and J gave up 3 bases, with 14 bases separating them. The CDR3 protein is CASSDGGINKETQYF. DNA of the CDR3: TGCGCCAGCAGTGACGGCGGGATAAACAAAGAGACCCAGTACTTC.

V gene TRBV24-1 combines with J gene TRBJ2-1, with D unclear. This CDR3 comprises 13 residues. Trimming stripped 3 bases from V and 9 bases from J, with 11 bases between. Germline assignment: CDR1 KGHDR and CDR2 SFDVKD. The CDR3 spells CATSDHEVTEQFF. The CDR3 nucleotides are TGTGCCACCAGTGATCACGAAGTGACTGAGCAGTTCTTC.

This clonotype was counted only a few times. Being one base from a much bigger clone, this may be a read error. This chain connects TRBV11-2 to TRBJ2-7; 9 bases are shared with TRBD1. This CDR3 has 14 amino acids. Germline trimming cut 3 bases from V and 2 bases from J; bases unmatched to any gene: 2. Germline V CDR1 and CDR2: SGHAT, FQNNGV. The CDR3 region has the DNA TGTGCCAGCAGCTTGTGGACAGGGGCCTACGAGCAGTACTTC. Its translation: CASSLWTGAYEQYF.

This clonotype was recorded at least ten times. This chain connects TRBV10-3 to TRBJ2-7; D is tentatively TRBD1 or TRBD2 (6 bases each). The V end lost 4 bases, the J end lost 5 bases, and 12 bases lay between the germline ends. The CDR3 loop spans 13 amino acids. CDR1 is ENHRY and CDR2 is SYGVKD in the germline V gene. Here the CDR3 DNA reads TGTGCCATCAGTGTCGGGGGCTGGGACGAGCAGTACTTC. It is translated as CAISVGGWDEQYF.

The genes are TRBV19 and TRBJ1-5; a possible D gene is TRBD1 (6 bases). This CDR3 has 13 amino acids. The V and J ends lost 3 bases and 7 bases respectively, with 10 bases between them. Germline V gives CDR1 LNHDA, CDR2 SQIVND (reference sequence). In DNA, the CDR3 is TGTGCCAGTAGTATTACAGGGTGGCAGCCCCAGCATTTT. Protein product: CASSITGWQPQHF. Supplemented by reference TRBV19 and TRBJ1-5, the full variable domain reads DGGITQSPKYLFRKEGQNVTLSCEQNLNHDAMYWYRQDPGQGLRLIYYSQIVNDFQKGDIAEGYSVSREKKESFPLTVTSAQKNPTAFYLCASSITGWQPQHFGDGTRLSIL.

This clonotype has ten or more counts. CDR3 amino acids: CASSLFWDSPYEQYF. Written as DNA, the CDR3 is TGTGCCAGCAGTTTATTCTGGGACAGTCCCTACGAGCAGTACTTC. The chain joins TRBV28 to TRBJ2-7; 7 nucleotides line up with TRBD1. The germline V gene has CDR1 MDHEN and CDR2 SYDVKM. The length of the CDR3 is 15 residues. V trimming: 1 base; J trimming: 2 bases; junction bases outside the gene matches: 5.

At least ten counts were recorded for this clonotype. The V call is TRBV2, the J call TRBJ2-6; perhaps TRBD1 as D (5 bases). V lost 3 bases and J lost 0, with 15 bases in between. Germline CDR1 reads SNHLY; CDR2 reads FYNNEI. There are 18 residues in the CDR3. Here the CDR3 DNA reads TGTGCCAGCAGTGATAAGTGGGGCACCTACTCTGGGGCCAACGTCCTGACTTTC. It is translated as CASSDKWGTYSGANVLTF.

This clonotype was seen only a few times. The genes are TRBV19 and TRBJ1-1; D is unclear. The CDR3 totals 16 residues. Per the germline V gene, CDR1 is LNHDA and CDR2 is SQIVND (reference sequence). Trimming cost V 3 bases and J 0 bases, with 14 bases left between them. The CDR3 loop reads CASSMSRHLMNTEAFF. The CDR3 nucleotides read TGTGCCAGTAGTATGAGCCGTCATCTCATGAACACTGAAGCTTTCTTT.

This sequence joins TRBV6-1 and TRBJ2-5, with 10 bases that match TRBD2. The V gene's germline CDR1 is MNHNS and CDR2 SASEGT. Germline trimming cut 6 bases from V and 3 bases from J; bases unmatched to any gene: 7. This CDR3 is built from 15 residues. For the CDR3, the DNA is TGTGCCAGCAGCCCCGAAGGACTAGCGGAAGAGACCCAGTACTTC. Its protein is CASSPEGLAEETQYF.

At least ten counts were recorded for this clonotype. The chain employs TRBV11-2 and TRBJ1-2; D gene uncertain. The length of the CDR3 is 13 residues. The V end lost 2 bases, the J end lost 4 bases, and 8 bases lay between the germline ends. Looked up from germline, CDR1 is SGHAT and CDR2 is FQNNGV. The CDR3 DNA is TGTGCCAGCAGCTTAATGGAGATCTATGGCTACACCTTC. Translating it yields CASSLMEIYGYTF.

This clonotype came up a few times. The V and J genes are TRBV18 and TRBJ1-1; D is possibly TRBD1 (6 bases). The CDR3 length is 13 residues. CDR1 KGHSH and CDR2 LQKENI come from the germline V gene. V gave up 9 bases and J gave up 0 bases, with 11 bases separating them. The CDR3 is CASLTGMNTEAFF. CDR3 bases: TGTGCCAGTTTGACAGGCATGAACACTGAAGCTTTCTTT. Drawing the rest from reference TRBV18 and TRBJ1-1, the complete variable domain is NAGVMQNPRHLVRRRGQEARLRCSPMKGHSHVYWYRQLPEEGLKFMVYLQKENIIDESGMPKERFSAEFPKEGPSILRIQQVVRGDSAAYFCASLTGMNTEAFFGQGTRLTVV.

This clonotype has ten or more counts. The rearrangement uses TRBV11-2 and TRBJ2-6; D possibly corresponds to TRBD2 (6 bases). This CDR3 has 18 residues. Germline V CDR1 and CDR2: SGHAT, FQNNGV. Deletions cut 8 bases from V and 2 bases from J, with 22 bases between. CDR3 DNA sequence: TGTGCCAGCGCGGGACTTTCGTTCGGGGTCCCTGGGGCCAACGTCCTGACTTTC. Translated, it gives CASAGLSFGVPGANVLTF.

The chain joins TRBV11-2 to TRBJ2-3; the match to TRBD2 covers 7 bases. CDR1 SGHAT and CDR2 FQNNGV come from the germline V gene. This CDR3 region has 14 residues. The junction had 0 bases not matched to a gene; V was cut back by 3 bases and J by 0 bases. The CDR3 protein is CASSFGGSTDTQYF. CDR3 in DNA: TGTGCCAGCAGCTTCGGGGGGAGCACAGATACGCAGTATTTT.

The CDR3 loop is CSARVRHRAGSGELFF. CDR3 nucleotides: TGCAGTGCTAGAGTTAGACACAGGGCAGGATCCGGGGAGCTGTTTTTT. V gene TRBV20-1 combines with J gene TRBJ2-2; TRBD1 is a possible D gene (6 bases). Per the germline V gene, CDR1 is DFQATT and CDR2 is SNEGSKA (reference sequence). The V end was cut by 1 base, the J end by 6 bases, with 18 bases between. The CDR3 sequence is 16 residues long.

Regarding this clonotype: Possible read error: a much larger clone is one base away. V is TRBV28 and J is TRBJ2-2; 7 bases agree with TRBD2. Germline-derived CDR1 and CDR2 are MDHEN and SYDVKM. The CDR3 is made up of 16 amino acids. The CDR3 nucleotides read TGTGTCAGCGATTCCTCTTATGGGCGGGAGTACGGGGAGCTGTTTTTT. It encodes CVSDSSYGREYGELFF.

In its sample, this clonotype was seen many times. The rearrangement joins TRBV6-2 or TRBV6-3 to TRBJ1-3; D unclear. CDR3 length: 12 residues. V lost 0 bases to trimming and J lost 8 bases, with 5 bases between them. CDR1 is MNHEY, CDR2 SVGEGT, per germline. The CDR3 nucleotides are TGTGCCAGCAGTTACTCCCTTCACACCATATATTTT. This gives the protein CASSYSLHTIYF.

This clonotype was seen many times. V usage is TRBV28 and J usage is TRBJ2-2; D might be TRBD1 (6 bases). The CDR3 has 14 residues. Deletions cut 1 base from V and 8 bases from J, with 11 bases between. Germline CDR1 is MDHEN and CDR2 is SYDVKM. The CDR3 sequence is CASSLFRGGGELFF. As DNA, the CDR3 is TGTGCCAGCAGTTTATTTCGAGGGGGTGGGGAGCTGTTTTTT.

This clonotype was recorded at least ten times. J is TRBJ2-1 and V is TRBV28; 8 nucleotides line up with TRBD2. V was clipped by 10 bases and J by 0 bases; unmatched bases: 8. Germline lookup yields CDR1 MDHEN and CDR2 SYDVKM. The CDR3 covers 15 residues. The CDR3 DNA reads as TGTGCCATCTCCCTTGGGACTAGCTCCTACAATGAGCAGTTCTTC. This gives the protein CAISLGTSSYNEQFF.